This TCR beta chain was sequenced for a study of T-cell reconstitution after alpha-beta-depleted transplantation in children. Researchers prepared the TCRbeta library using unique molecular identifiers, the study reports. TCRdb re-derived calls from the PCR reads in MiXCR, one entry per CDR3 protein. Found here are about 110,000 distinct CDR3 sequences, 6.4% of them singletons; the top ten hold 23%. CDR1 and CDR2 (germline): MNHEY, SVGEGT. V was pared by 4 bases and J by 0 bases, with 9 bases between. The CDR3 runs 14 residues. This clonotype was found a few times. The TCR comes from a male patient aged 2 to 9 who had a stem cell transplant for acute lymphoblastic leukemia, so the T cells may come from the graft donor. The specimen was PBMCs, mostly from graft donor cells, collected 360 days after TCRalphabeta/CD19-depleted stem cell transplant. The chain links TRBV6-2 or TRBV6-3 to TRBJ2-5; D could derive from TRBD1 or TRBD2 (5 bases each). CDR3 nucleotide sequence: TGTGCCAGCAGTTCGGGGACCAACCAAGAGACCCAGTACTTC. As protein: CASSSGTNQETQYF.